This entry describes one T cell receptor beta chain. Its matching antigen is unknown. The CDR3 sequence is 13 residues long. The germline CDR1 and CDR2 sequences are LNHDA and SQIVND (reference sequence). V was shortened by 5 bases and J by 7 bases, with 12 bases between the two germline ends. These data are taken from a study of PD-L1 blockade in urothelial cancer. Study at large: Counts from blood samples showed a median of 141,255 T cells. Study outcomes and limitations: At the 3-week point, tumor-associated blood clones expanded more in durable-benefit patients.

Synthetic spike-ins, TCR analog templates, were added into each PCR. The assay was immunoSEQ multiplex PCR, and TCRdb's table has in-frame clones only and misses some. The data show around 51,000 clones, approximately 86% seen once. The receptor was isolated from a man aged 55 to 69 with urothelial cancer. This sample comprised PBMCs, obtained around atezolizumab (anti-PD-L1) treatment. This chain connects TRBV19 to TRBJ1-5, with D hard to call. The CDR3: CASSGPGIQPQHF. CDR3 sequence (DNA): TGTGCCAGTAGTGGGCCGGGGATCCAGCCCCAGCATTTT.